This TCR beta chain was sequenced during a study of beta chain features in type 1 diabetes. Study as a whole: Analysis included 107,917,701 sorted cells drawn from all samples.

Via CD45RO/CCR7/CD25/CD127/CD95/CD27, cells of the CD4+ naive, central memory, regulatory and stem cell-like memory subsets were sorted. This clone was counted between two and nine times. Its specificity is unknown. The CDR3 contains 15 residues. The germline V and J ends were trimmed by 0 bases and 2 bases, with 6 bases remaining between them. Germline values: CDR1 SGHRS, CDR2 YFSETQ. All of the isolated RNA was reverse transcribed, so expressed TCRB transcripts were sequenced. Using immunoSEQ multiplex PCR, the repertoire was profiled, and TCRdb retains in-frame clones only, with some absent. This table holds 25,000 to 30,000 clones, 65% found once. General observations from the study: Moderately but significantly shorter TCRB CDR3s were found in Type 1 diabetes patients in all four CD4+ subsets. Junctions at VDJ sites from type 1 diabetes patients had fewer insertions and more deletions. In comparison with healthy donors, patients had naive, central memory and Treg TCRB repertoires that appeared more similar.

The material sequenced was Tregs from blood. This sequence was found in a woman younger than 45 with type 1 diabetes. The chain combines TRBV5-1 with TRBJ2-6; D possibly corresponds to TRBD1 (5 bases). This CDR3 is CASSLEGAGANVLTF. In DNA, the CDR3 is TGCGCCAGCAGCTTGGAAGGGGCTGGGGCCAACGTCCTGACTTTC.